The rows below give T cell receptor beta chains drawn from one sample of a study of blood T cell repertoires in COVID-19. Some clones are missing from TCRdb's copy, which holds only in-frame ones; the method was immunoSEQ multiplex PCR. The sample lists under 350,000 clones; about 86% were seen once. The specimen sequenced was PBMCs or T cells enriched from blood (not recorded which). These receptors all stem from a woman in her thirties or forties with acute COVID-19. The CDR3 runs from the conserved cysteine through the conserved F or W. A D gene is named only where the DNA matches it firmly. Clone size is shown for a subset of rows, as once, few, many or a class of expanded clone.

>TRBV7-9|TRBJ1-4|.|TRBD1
TGTGCCAGCAGCCGACAGGGACAGACAAATGAAAAACTGTTTTTT
CASSRQGQTNEKLFF
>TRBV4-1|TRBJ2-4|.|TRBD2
TGCGCCAGCAGCCTCGGCTCCGGGACTAGCGGAGCCAAAAACATTCAGTACTTC
CASSLGSGTSGAKNIQYF
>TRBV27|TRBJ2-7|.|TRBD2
TGTGCCAGCAGTTTAGCACTAGCGGGAGGAGGGCGAGGGGAGCAGTACTTC
CASSLALAGGGRGEQYF
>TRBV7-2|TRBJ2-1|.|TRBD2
TGTGCCAGCAGCCAAAGACCTAGCGGGAGCTCCTACAATGAGCAGTTCTTC
CASSQRPSGSSYNEQFF
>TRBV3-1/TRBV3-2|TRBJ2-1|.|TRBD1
TGTGCCAGCAGCCCCGTTGGGGGACAGGGACCAAATGAGCAGTTCTTC
CASSPVGGQGPNEQFF
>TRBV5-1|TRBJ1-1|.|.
TGCGCCAGCAGCTTAGAGCAGAACACTGAAGCTTTCTTT
CASSLEQNTEAFF
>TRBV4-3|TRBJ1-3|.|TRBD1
TGCGCCAGCAGCCGGGACAGGGGGAAGCCAAACACCATATATTTT
CASSRDRGKPNTIYF
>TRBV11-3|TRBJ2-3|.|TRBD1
TGTGCCAGCAGCTTAGAGGGACAGGGGGTCGGCCTGATCTCCACAGATACGCAGTATTTT
CASSLEGQGVGLISTDTQYF
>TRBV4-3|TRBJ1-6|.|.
TGCGCCAGCAGCCAAGATCAGTATTCACCCCTCCACTTT
CASSQDQYSPLHF
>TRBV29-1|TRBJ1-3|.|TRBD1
TGCAGCGTCACAAGGGACAGGGTCGGCTCTGGAAACACCATATATTTT
CSVTRDRVGSGNTIYF
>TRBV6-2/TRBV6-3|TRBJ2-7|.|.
TGTGCCAGCAGTTACCCACCGGTGATTTACGAGCAGTACTTC
CASSYPPVIYEQYF
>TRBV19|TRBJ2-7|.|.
TGTGCCAGTAGTTCCCCCGGGCCAGGGCCCTCCTACGAGCAGTACTTC
CASSSPGPGPSYEQYF
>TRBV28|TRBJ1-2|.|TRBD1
TGTGCCAGCAGTTTATCCCGGACAGGGAACTATGGCTACACCTTC
CASSLSRTGNYGYTF
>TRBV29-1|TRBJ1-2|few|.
TGCAGCGTTGTCCGGACAGACTATGGCTACACCTTC
CSVVRTDYGYTF
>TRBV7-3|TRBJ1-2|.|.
TGTGCCAGCAGCTGGGGCCTCGGGGGGCAAGGCTACACCTTC
CASSWGLGGQGYTF
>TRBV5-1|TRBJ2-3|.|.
TGCGCCAGCAGCTTGGAGCACAGTACAGATACGCAGTATTTT
CASSLEHSTDTQYF
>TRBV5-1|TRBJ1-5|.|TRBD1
TGCGCCAGCAGCCCAGGGGGTATAGGCAATCAGCCCCAGCATTTT
CASSPGGIGNQPQHF
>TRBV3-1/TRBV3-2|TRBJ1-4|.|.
TGTGCCAGCAGCTCCCAGGGGTTGGCTAATGAAAAACTGTTTTTT
CASSSQGLANEKLFF
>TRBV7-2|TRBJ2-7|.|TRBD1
TGTGCCAGCAGCTGGACAGGGACCGGGTCCTACGAGCAGTACTTC
CASSWTGTGSYEQYF
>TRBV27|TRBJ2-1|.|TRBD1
TGTGCCAGCATTGAACTCGGGACAGGGCGGAATGAGCAGTTCTTC
CASIELGTGRNEQFF
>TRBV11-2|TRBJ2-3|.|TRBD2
TGTGCCAGCAGCTTAAGGGCCCTGGGCGGGGGGTCGGATACGCAGTATTTT
CASSLRALGGGSDTQYF
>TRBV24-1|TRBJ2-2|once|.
TGTGCCACCAGTGTTACGGGGTACACCGGGGAGCTGTTTTTT
CATSVTGYTGELFF
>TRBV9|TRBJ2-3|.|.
TGTGCCAGCAGCGTAGGGACAGTCCCTAGCACAGATACGCAGTATTTT
CASSVGTVPSTDTQYF
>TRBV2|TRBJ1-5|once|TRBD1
TGTGCCAGCAGACCTGACAGGGCGGGGCAGCCCCAGCATTTT
CASRPDRAGQPQHF
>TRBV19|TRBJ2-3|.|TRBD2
TGTGCCAGTAGTATAAAACTAGCGGGAGTACGAAGCACAGATACGCAGTATTTT
CASSIKLAGVRSTDTQYF
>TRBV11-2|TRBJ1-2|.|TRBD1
TGTGCCAGCAGCTTGGCCGGACAGGGCGGACTCTATGGCTACACCTTC
CASSLAGQGGLYGYTF
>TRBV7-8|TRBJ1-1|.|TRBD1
TGTGCCAGCAGCCCAGGACAGGGGGCGATGAACACTGAAGCTTTCTTT
CASSPGQGAMNTEAFF
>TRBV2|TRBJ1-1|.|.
TGTGCCAGCAGTGCCCCTCTGGGGCACGGGTCACCTGAAGCTTTCTTT
CASSAPLGHGSPEAFF
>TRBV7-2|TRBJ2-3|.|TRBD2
TGTGCCAGCAGCGTAAGCGGGGGGGCGGCAGATACGCAGTATTTT
CASSVSGGAADTQYF
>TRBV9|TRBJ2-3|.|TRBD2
TGTGCCAGCAGCCCTTCGAGGGGGACTAGCTTAACAGATACGCAGTATTTT
CASSPSRGTSLTDTQYF
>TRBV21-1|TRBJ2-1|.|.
TGTGCCAGCAGGGGGACATTCCATATCCTAACTTTAGGTGCGAATGGGCAGTTCTTC
CASRGTFHILTLGANGQFF
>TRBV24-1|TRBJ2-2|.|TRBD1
TGTGCCACCAGTCGACAGGGGCCCGGGGAGCTGTTTTTT
CATSRQGPGELFF
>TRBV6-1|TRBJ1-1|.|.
TGTGCCAGCAGTGAAGCGGGAGGGTTGAACACTGAAGCTTTCTTT
CASSEAGGLNTEAFF
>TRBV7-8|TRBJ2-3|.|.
TGTGCCAGCAGCCTGAGGGGGTGGGACGAAAGCACAGATACGCAGTATTTT
CASSLRGWDESTDTQYF
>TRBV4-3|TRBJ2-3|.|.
TGCGCCAGCAGCCATAATGCCTACACAGATACGCAGTATTTT
CASSHNAYTDTQYF
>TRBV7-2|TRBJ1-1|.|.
TGTGCCAGCAGAGACATGTATTCGAAAGCTTTCTTT
CASRDMYSKAFF
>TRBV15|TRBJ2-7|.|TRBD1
TGTGCCACCAGCAGGGACAGGGGCTACGAGCAGTACTTC
CATSRDRGYEQYF
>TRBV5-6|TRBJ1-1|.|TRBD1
TGTGCCAGCAGCTCCGTACCGGGACAGGGGGGTACTGAAGCTTTCTTT
CASSSVPGQGGTEAFF
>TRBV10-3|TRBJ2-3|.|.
TGTGCCATCAGTGAGTTTTCCGGTTTAACGGGGAGAGGAGATACGCAGTATTTT
CAISEFSGLTGRGDTQYF
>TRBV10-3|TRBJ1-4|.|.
TGTGCCATCAGTGAGTCGTACAGACATAATGAAAAACTGTTTTTT
CAISESYRHNEKLFF
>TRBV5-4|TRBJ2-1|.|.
TGTGCCAGCAGCTCGGGACTGGAGAGCTCCTACAATGAGCAGTTCTTC
CASSSGLESSYNEQFF
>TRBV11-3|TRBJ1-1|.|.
TGTGCCAGCAGTTTAGTTGGCCCCAAATCGAACACTGAAGCTTTCTTT
CASSLVGPKSNTEAFF
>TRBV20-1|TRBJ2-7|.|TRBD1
TGCAGTGCTAGTCACGACAGGGGCGAGCAGTACTTC
CSASHDRGEQYF
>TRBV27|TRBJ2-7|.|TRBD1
TGTGCCAGCAGTTTCTTAGGGGCTCCGGGACAGAAATACGAGCAGTACTTC
CASSFLGAPGQKYEQYF
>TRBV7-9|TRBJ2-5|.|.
TGTGCCAGCACCCCCTCCAGGGTGGAGACCCAGTACTTC
CASTPSRVETQYF
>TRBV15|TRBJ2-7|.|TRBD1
TGTGCCACCACCCGAGACAGGGCCGGTGGCTCCTACGAGCAGTACTTC
CATTRDRAGGSYEQYF
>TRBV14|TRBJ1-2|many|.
TGTGCCAGCAGTGCAGACAGGCATGGCTACACCTTC
CASSADRHGYTF
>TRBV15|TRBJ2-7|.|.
TGTGCCACCAGCCTCACAACATCCTACGAGCAGTACTTC
CATSLTTSYEQYF
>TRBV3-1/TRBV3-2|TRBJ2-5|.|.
TGTGCCAGCAGCCAAGGGTTTTCTAGGCAAGAGACCCAGTACTTC
CASSQGFSRQETQYF
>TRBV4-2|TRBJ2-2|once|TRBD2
TGTGCCAGCAGCCAAGATAATGTTCTAGCGGGGGGGCGTGTGGAGCTGTTTTTT
CASSQDNVLAGGRVELFF
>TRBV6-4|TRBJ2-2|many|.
TGTGCCAGCAGTGACGACGGAGCTACCGGGGAGCTGTTTTTT
CASSDDGATGELFF
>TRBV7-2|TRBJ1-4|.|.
TGTGCCAGCAGCTTAGACAGGACGGGGGGGGAAAAACTGTTTTTT
CASSLDRTGGEKLFF
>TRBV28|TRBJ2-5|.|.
TGTGCCAGCAGTCCCGTGCGACAGGGAGGCGAGACCCAGTACTTC
CASSPVRQGGETQYF
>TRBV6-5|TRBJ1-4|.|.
TGTGCCAGCAGAATCAGACAGGCCGCCGGTTTT
CASRIRQAAGF
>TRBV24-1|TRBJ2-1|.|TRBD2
TGTGCCACCAGTGAGGCCTCCCTAGCGGGGAGCAACAATGAGCAGTTCTTC
CATSEASLAGSNNEQFF